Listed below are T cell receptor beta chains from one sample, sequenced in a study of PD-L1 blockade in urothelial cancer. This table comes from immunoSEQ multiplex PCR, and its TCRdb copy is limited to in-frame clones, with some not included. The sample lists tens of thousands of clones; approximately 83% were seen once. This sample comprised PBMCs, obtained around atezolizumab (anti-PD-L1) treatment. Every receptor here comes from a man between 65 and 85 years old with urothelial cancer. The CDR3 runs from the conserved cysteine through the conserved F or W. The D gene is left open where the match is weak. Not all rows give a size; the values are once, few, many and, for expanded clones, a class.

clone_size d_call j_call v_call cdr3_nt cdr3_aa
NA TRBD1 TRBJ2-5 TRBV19 TGTGCCAGTAGTATAGGGGGGACAGCAGGACAAGAGACCCAGTACTTC CASSIGGTAGQETQYF
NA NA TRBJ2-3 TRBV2 TGTGCCAGCAGTGCAATGGCGGGAAACACAGATACGCAGTATTTT CASSAMAGNTDTQYF
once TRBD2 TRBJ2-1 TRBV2 TGTGCCAGCAGTGAACTAGCGGTAGACAATGAGCAGTTCTTC CASSELAVDNEQFF
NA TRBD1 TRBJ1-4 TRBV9 TGTGCCAGCAGCCTACCGGGACAGGGCACCAATGAAAAACTGTTTTTT CASSLPGQGTNEKLFF
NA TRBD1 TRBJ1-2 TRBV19 TGTGCCAGTAGTAGGGACAGGGAGGATGGCTACACCTTC CASSRDREDGYTF
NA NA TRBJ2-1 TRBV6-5 TGTGCCAGCAGTTACGAGGGGGGAGGGGGGAGTGAGCAGTTCTTC CASSYEGGGGSEQFF
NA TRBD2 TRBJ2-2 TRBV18 TGTGCCAGCTCACCACCGATCGGGACTAGCGGGTCCGGGGAGCTGTTTTTT CASSPPIGTSGSGELFF
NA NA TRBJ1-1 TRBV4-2 TGTGCCAGCAGCCAAGGCAGGGCGAACACTGAAGCTTTCTTT CASSQGRANTEAFF
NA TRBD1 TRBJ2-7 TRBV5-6 TGTGCCAGCAGCCTCCGGGACAGGGGTACCTACGAGCAGTACTTC CASSLRDRGTYEQYF
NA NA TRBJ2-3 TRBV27 TGTGCCAGCAGTCGTATGTATCAGCGGTACAGCACAGATACGCAGTATTTT CASSRMYQRYSTDTQYF
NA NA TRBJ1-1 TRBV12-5 TGTGCTAGTGGTTTTTCCAGGGTAGACATGAACACTGAAGCTTTCTTT CASGFSRVDMNTEAFF
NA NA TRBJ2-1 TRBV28 TGTGCCAGCAATTTTCTGCCCGGGACACCAACTGATGAGCAGTTCTTC CASNFLPGTPTDEQFF
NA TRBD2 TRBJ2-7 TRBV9 TGTGCCAGCAGCGTGGGACTAGCGGGAGGGAGCTCCTACGAGCAGTACTTC CASSVGLAGGSSYEQYF
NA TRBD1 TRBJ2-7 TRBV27 TGTGCCAGCAGTTTTCACGACAGGGGCGAGCAGTACTTC CASSFHDRGEQYF
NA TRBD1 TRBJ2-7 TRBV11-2 TGTGCCAGCAGCTTATACAGGGGGGCGGCCTACGAGCAGTACTTC CASSLYRGAAYEQYF
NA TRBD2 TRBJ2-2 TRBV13 TGTGCCAGCAGCTCACGGACTAGCGGGAGGGCGAACACCGGGGAGCTGTTTTTT CASSSRTSGRANTGELFF
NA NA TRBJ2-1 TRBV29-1 TGCAACGACCCTATTTCAGGGGGGTTGGATGAGCAGTTCTTC CNDPISGGLDEQFF
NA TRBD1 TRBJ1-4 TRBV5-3 TGTGCCAGAAGCTTGTGGGACAGGGGATGGGAAAAACTGTTTTTT CARSLWDRGWEKLFF
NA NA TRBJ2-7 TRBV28 TGTGCCAGCAGTGGATTAGCTCGGGAGCAGTACTTC CASSGLAREQYF
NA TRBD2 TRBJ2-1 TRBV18 TGTGCCAGCTCACCGACTAGCGGGAACTACAATGAGCAGTTCTTC CASSPTSGNYNEQFF
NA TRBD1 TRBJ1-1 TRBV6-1 TGTGCCAGCAGTGAATTTGTTATAGGGACAGGGGGCGTCGGCTATGAAGCTTTCTTT CASSEFVIGTGGVGYEAFF
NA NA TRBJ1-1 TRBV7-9 TGTGCCAGCAGCGGGGGACTGGTTGACGAAGCTTTCTTT CASSGGLVDEAFF
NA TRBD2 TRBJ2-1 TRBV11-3 TGTGCCAGCAGCTTGGGAGCGGGAGGGTACAATGAGCAGTTCTTC CASSLGAGGYNEQFF
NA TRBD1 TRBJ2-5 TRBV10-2 TGCGCCAGCAATAGACAGGGGGAAGAGACCCAGTACTTC CASNRQGEETQYF
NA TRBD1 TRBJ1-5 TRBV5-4 TGTGCCAGCAGCTTGGGACAGGGGGCCAATCAGCCCCAGCATTTT CASSLGQGANQPQHF
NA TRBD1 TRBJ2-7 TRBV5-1 TGCGCCAGCAGCTTGGCCTTACAGGGGTTCTACGAGCAGTACTTC CASSLALQGFYEQYF
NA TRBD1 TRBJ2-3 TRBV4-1 TGCGCCAGCAGCCATCGGACAGGGAGCACAGATACGCAGTATTTT CASSHRTGSTDTQYF
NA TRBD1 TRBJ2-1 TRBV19 TGTGCCAGTAGTCTCTGGACAGGCCGCAATGAGCAGTTCTTC CASSLWTGRNEQFF
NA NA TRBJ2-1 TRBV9 TGTGCCAGCAGCGTAGCTTATCGGGTGGACTACAATGAGCAGTTCTTC CASSVAYRVDYNEQFF
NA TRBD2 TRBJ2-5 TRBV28 TGTGCCAGCAGTTTAGGGAGCGGGAGGGCCGGTAGAATGAGAGAGACCCAGTACTTC CASSLGSGRAGRMRETQYF
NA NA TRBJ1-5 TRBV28 TGTGCCAGCAGTTTACGAGACATCTATCAGCCCCAGCATTTT CASSLRDIYQPQHF
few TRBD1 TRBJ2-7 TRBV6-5 TGTGCCAGCAGTGACTCACAGGGGGCGCTGGACGAGCAGTACTTC CASSDSQGALDEQYF
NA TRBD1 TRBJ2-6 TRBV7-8 TGTGCCAGCAGCCCTGGGACAGGGACCAACGTCCTGACTTTC CASSPGTGTNVLTF
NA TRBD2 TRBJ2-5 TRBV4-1 TGCGCCAGCAGCCAAGATAGGGAGGGATCAGGGACCCAAGAGACCCAGTACTTC CASSQDREGSGTQETQYF
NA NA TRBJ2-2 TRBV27 TGTGCCAGCAGCTATCTGGCGGCGAACACCGGGGAGCTGTTTTTT CASSYLAANTGELFF
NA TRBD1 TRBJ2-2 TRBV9 TGTGCCAGCAGCGCGGGACAGGGCAACACCGGGGAGCTGTTTTTT CASSAGQGNTGELFF
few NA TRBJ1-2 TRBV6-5 TGTGCCAGCCCATGGGGAGACTATGGCTACACCTTC CASPWGDYGYTF
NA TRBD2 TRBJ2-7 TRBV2 TGTGCCAGCACCCAAAAAGGGACTAGTTCGCAGTACGAGCAGTACTTC CASTQKGTSSQYEQYF
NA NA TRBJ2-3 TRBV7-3 TGTGCCAGCAAGGCAGCGGGAGTGGTTCGGGACAGATACGCGTATTTT CASKAAGVVRDRYAYF
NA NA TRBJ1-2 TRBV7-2 TGTGCCAGCAGCTTATTTGGGGCCCTCGGCTATGGCTACACCTTC CASSLFGALGYGYTF
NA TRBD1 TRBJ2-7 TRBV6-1 TGTGCCAGCAGTGGAGCCCACACAGGGACAGCCTACGAGCAGTACTTC CASSGAHTGTAYEQYF
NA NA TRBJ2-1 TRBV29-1 TGCAGCGTTGAAGATCGTGGTATTCGGTCCTACAATGAGCAGTTCTTC CSVEDRGIRSYNEQFF
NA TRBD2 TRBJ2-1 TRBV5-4 TGTGCCAGCAGCTCCGGACTAGCGGACCCCTACAATGAGCAGTTCTTC CASSSGLADPYNEQFF
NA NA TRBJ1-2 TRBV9 TGTGCCAGCAGCGTGGATGGGCGGGGCGGCTACACCTTC CASSVDGRGGYTF
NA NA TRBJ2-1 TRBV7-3 TGTGCCAGCAGCTTAATCGGGGGGCGGAATGAGCAGTTCTTC CASSLIGGRNEQFF
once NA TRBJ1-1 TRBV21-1 TGTGCCAGCAGCGAACAGGGGGCCCCACTCCTAATGAACACTGAAGCTTTCTTT CASSEQGAPLLMNTEAFF
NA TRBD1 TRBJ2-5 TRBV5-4 TGTGCCAGCAGCCCCGTTGGGGGGACAGGGGGAGAGACCCAGTACTTC CASSPVGGTGGETQYF
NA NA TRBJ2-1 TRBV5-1 TGCGCCAGCAGCTTGCTAGTTTCGAGCAATGAGCAGTTCTTC CASSLLVSSNEQFF
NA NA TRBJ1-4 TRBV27 TGTGCCAGCAGTTGGCAGGGCCCTAATGAAAAACTGTTTTTT CASSWQGPNEKLFF
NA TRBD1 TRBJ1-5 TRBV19 TGTGCCAGTAGTTTTACAGGGGCTCAGCAGCCCCAGCATTTT CASSFTGAQQPQHF
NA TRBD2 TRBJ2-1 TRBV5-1 TGCGCCAGCAGCGCACGACTAGCGGGAGTGTTATACAATGAGCAGTTCTTC CASSARLAGVLYNEQFF
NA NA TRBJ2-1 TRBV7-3 TGTGCCAGCAGCTTAACTAGTCGGAATGAGCAGTTCTTC CASSLTSRNEQFF
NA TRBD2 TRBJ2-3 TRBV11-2 TGTGCCAGCAGCAAAGAGGGGACTAGCATTTTTTTGGATACGCAGTATTTT CASSKEGTSIFLDTQYF
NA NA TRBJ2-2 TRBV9 TGTGCCAGCAGCGTAAGTTTACGCCAGGCGAACACCGGGGAGCTGTTTTTT CASSVSLRQANTGELFF
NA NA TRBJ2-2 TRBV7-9 TGTGCCAGCAGCTTTTCCCTTAACACCGGGGAGCTGTTTTTT CASSFSLNTGELFF